The 3 T cell receptor beta chains reported below all come from one sample, sequenced in a study of regulatory T cells in long-lasting Graves disease. The sample's time point: newly diagnosed GD, antithyroid drugs for less than 3 months. After RNA was extracted from PBMCs, the TCR library was made from it. To make TCR beta libraries, researchers used iRepertoire HTBI primers and Arm-PCR of CDR3 regions. TCRdb used MiXCR to reprocess the multiplex PCR reads, holding one entry per CDR3 protein. The sample contains approximately 490,000 distinct CDR3 sequences, around 16% of which appear only once. This sample also appeared in a second study, on T cells in Graves' hyperthyroidism and ophthalmopathy.

This specimen was peripheral blood mononuclear cells (PBMCs), taken at new diagnosis, from a patient treated with antithyroid drugs. The receptors here all came from a man in his forties with Graves disease.

This clonotype appeared many times. V usage is TRBV28 and J usage is TRBJ1-1; 12 bases are a match to TRBD1. Germline CDR1 MDHEN, CDR2 SYDVKM. This CDR3 contains 16 residues. Trimming took 2 bases from V and 2 from J; bases not matched to a gene: 3. The CDR3 DNA reads TGTGCCAGCAGTTTAGAGGGACAGGGGGCTAACACTGAAGCTTTCTTT. As protein: CASSLEGQGANTEAFF. Full variable domain (rest looked up from reference TRBV28 and TRBJ1-1): DVKVTQSSRYLVKRTGEKVFLECVQDMDHENMFWYRQDPGLGLRLIYFSYDVKMKEKGDIPEGYSVSREKKERFSLILESASTNQTSMYLCASSLEGQGANTEAFFGQGTRLTVV.

This clonotype was counted at least ten times. The J gene is TRBJ1-1, the V gene TRBV6-4; 9 nucleotides align to TRBD1. The CDR3 is 16 amino acids. Germline loops: CDR1 MRHNA, CDR2 SNTAGT. The J segment lost 0 bases and the V segment lost 5 bases, leaving 7 bases of the junction unmatched. In nucleotides, the CDR3 is TGTGCCAGCAGTCGACAGGGGGGATCCATGAACACTGAAGCTTTCTTT. Its translation: CASSRQGGSMNTEAFF.

There are a few counts of this clonotype. This chain links TRBV29-1 with TRBJ2-7; TRBD1 agrees at 7 bases. CDR1 is SQVTM and CDR2 is ANQGSEA in the germline V gene. The J segment lost 5 bases and the V segment lost 3 bases, leaving 7 bases of the junction unmatched. The CDR3 covers 13 residues. The CDR3 DNA is TGCAGCGTTGAGACAGGGAAAACTCACGAGCAGTACTTC. This gives the protein CSVETGKTHEQYF.